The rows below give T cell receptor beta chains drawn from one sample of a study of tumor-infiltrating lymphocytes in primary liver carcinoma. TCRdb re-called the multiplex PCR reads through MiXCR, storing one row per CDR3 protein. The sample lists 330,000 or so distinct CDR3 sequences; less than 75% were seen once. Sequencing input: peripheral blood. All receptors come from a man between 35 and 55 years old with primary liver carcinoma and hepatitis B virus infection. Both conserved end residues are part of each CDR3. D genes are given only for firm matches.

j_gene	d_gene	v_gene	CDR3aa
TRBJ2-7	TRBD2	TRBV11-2	CARSLERRERDEQYF
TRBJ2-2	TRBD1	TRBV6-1	CASQVPGTVRTGEPFF
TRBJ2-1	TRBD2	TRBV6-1	CDSNGRDYKEQFF
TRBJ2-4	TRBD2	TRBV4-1	CASSRELAGGKNIQYF
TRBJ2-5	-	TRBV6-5	CASSYSWGETQYF
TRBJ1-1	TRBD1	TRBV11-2	CASSFRQGGNTEAFF
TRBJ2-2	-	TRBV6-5	CASTTGDVNTGELFF
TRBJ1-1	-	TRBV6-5	CASSYSMNTEDFF
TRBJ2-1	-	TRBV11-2	CDSSPPGLVGIEQFF
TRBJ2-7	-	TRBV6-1	CASRTNPYEQYF
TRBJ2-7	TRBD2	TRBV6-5	CASSYSKPGLAGLRYEKYF
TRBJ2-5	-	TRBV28	CASSLPDQETQYF
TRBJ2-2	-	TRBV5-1	CASRLYLNTGELFF
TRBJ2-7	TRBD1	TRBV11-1	CVSSVNRGPYEQYF
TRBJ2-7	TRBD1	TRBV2	CASMGQGAREQYF